The 29 T cell receptor beta chains below all came from one sample that was sequenced in a study of blood T cell repertoires in COVID-19. Here immunoSEQ multiplex PCR was the method, and the copy in TCRdb shows in-frame clones only, minus some. The table includes around 140,000 clones, roughly 84% detected once. Input material: peripheral blood. All receptors derive from a woman aged 80 or over with acute or convalescent COVID-19.

About this clone itself: At the DNA level, this CDR3 is encoded by other sequences in the same sample as well. The rearrangement links TRBV7-9 to TRBJ1-3; 8 bases are a match to TRBD1. The length of the CDR3 is 14 residues. After removal of 4 bases from V and 4 bases from J, the junction contained 3 bases not matched to a gene. The germline V gene encodes CDR1 SEHNR and CDR2 FQNEAQ (reference sequence). This CDR3 is CASSSTGGGNTIYF. CDR3 sequence (DNA): TGTGCCAGCAGCTCTACAGGGGGAGGAAACACCATATATTTT.

CDR3 sequence (DNA): TGTGCCAGCAGCTTAACACCTAGTATGGCCGGGGAGCTGTTTTTT. This sequence encodes CASSLTPSMAGELFF. The V and J genes are TRBV7-2 and TRBJ2-2, with unresolved D. V lost 2 bases and J 6 bases, leaving 13 bases between the germline ends. CDR3 length: 15 residues. From germline, CDR1 is SGHTA and CDR2 FQGNSA.

The chain carries TRBV18 and TRBJ2-5; 8 bases fit TRBD2. The V gene's germline CDR1 is KGHSH and CDR2 LQKENI. V shed 3 bases and J 5 bases; nucleotides not matched to a gene: 8. CDR3 length: 15 residues. Here the CDR3 reads CASSPGRGGHETQYF. CDR3 nucleotides: TGTGCCAGCTCACCTGGACGGGGGGGCCACGAGACCCAGTACTTC.

This rearrangement joins TRBV7-8 to TRBJ1-5; D is uncertain. CDR1 is SGHVS, CDR2 FQNEAQ, per germline. V was cut by 2 bases and J by 1 base, with 12 bases left in between. The CDR3 consists of 16 residues. This CDR3 is CASSLSVGGSNQPQHF. As DNA, the CDR3 is TGTGCCAGCAGCTTATCCGTGGGAGGGAGCAATCAGCCCCAGCATTTT.

The chain is built from TRBV5-6 and TRBJ2-7; 13 bases match TRBD2. The CDR3 runs to 17 residues. CDR1 SGHDT and CDR2 YYEEEE come from the germline V gene. V lost 4 bases and J lost 3; bases outside the gene matches: 10. The CDR3 coding sequence is TGTGCCAGCAGCGGAAGGACTAGCGGGAGAGGTGACTACGAGCAGTACTTC. Its translation is CASSGRTSGRGDYEQYF.

The chain has TRBV6-6 and TRBJ2-7; 11 bases map to TRBD2. The V gene's germline CDR1 is MNHNY and CDR2 SVGAGI (reference sequence). V trimming: 2 bases; J trimming: 6 bases; junction bases outside the gene matches: 6. CDR3 length: 15 amino acids. The CDR3 loop is CASSYGLAGGLEQYF. The CDR3 region has the DNA TGTGCCAGCAGTTACGGTCTAGCGGGGGGCCTCGAGCAGTACTTC.

J is TRBJ2-4 and V is TRBV4-1; 7 bases match TRBD1. Germline loops: CDR1 MGHRA, CDR2 YSYEKL. Trimming cost V 2 bases and J 3 bases; bases outside gene matches: 7. CDR3 length equals 16 residues. CDR3 amino acids: CASSQWTGLGKNIQYF. The CDR3 region has the DNA TGCGCCAGCAGCCAATGGACAGGTTTGGGCAAAAACATTCAGTACTTC.

The chain carries TRBV6-5 and TRBJ1-1; tentatively, D is TRBD1 (5 bases). The CDR3 loop spans 12 amino acids. From germline, CDR1 is MNHEY and CDR2 SVGAGI. The V gene lost 4 bases and the J gene lost 10 bases, with 13 bases spanning the gap. Written as DNA, the CDR3 is TGTGCCAGCAGTTCCCTCGGGGGTAGAGCTTTCTTT. Translated, it gives CASSSLGGRAFF.

This clone was seen a few times. This chain uses TRBV7-2 with TRBJ2-1, with 11 bases fitting TRBD2. Trimming took 3 bases from V and 4 from J; bases not matched to a gene: 14. Germline V lookup: CDR1 SGHTA, CDR2 FQGNSA. The CDR3 covers 19 residues. The CDR3 loop is CASSFDPGLAVRRYNEQFF. As DNA, the CDR3 is TGTGCCAGCAGCTTTGACCCGGGACTAGCGGTGAGAAGATACAATGAGCAGTTCTTC.

The DNA for the CDR3 is TGCGCCAGCAGCTTGTTGCAGGGAAGGGCTCAGGAGCAGTACTTC. Amino acid sequence: CASSLLQGRAQEQYF. This chain joins TRBV5-1 and TRBJ2-7, with D possibly TRBD1 on 5 matching bases. The CDR3 sequence is 15 residues long. Germline V CDR1 and CDR2: SGHRS, YFSETQ. V was pared by 1 base and J by 7 bases, with 18 bases between.

CDR3 sequence: CAWTLNNEQFF. The DNA for the CDR3 is TGTGCCTGGACCTTAAACAATGAGCAGTTCTTC. The chain recombines TRBV30 with TRBJ2-1; D gene ambiguous. V lost 4 bases to trimming and J lost 5 bases, with 6 bases between them. CDR3 length equals 11 residues. Germline loops: CDR1 GTSNPN, CDR2 SVGIG (reference sequence).

This clone was counted between two and nine times. This sequence joins TRBV5-5 and TRBJ2-3; 8 bases are a match to TRBD2. V lost 0 bases, J lost 7 bases, and 13 bases stayed unmatched. Germline V gene data show CDR1 as SGHKS and CDR2 as YYEKEE (reference sequence). This CDR3 spans 17 amino acids. CDR3: CASSLGSPGLEPYTQYF. DNA for the CDR3: TGTGCCAGCAGCTTGGGGTCCCCGGGACTAGAGCCTTATACGCAGTATTTT.

The table lists this clone with a count of one. The V and J genes are TRBV9 and TRBJ1-2; a weak D match, TRBD1 (6 bases). The germline CDR1 and CDR2 sequences are SGDLS and YYNGEE. V was clipped by 4 bases and J by 6 bases, with 13 bases between them. This CDR3 region has 13 residues. CDR3 in amino acids: CASSSLWGHGYTF. The CDR3 DNA reads TGTGCCAGCAGCTCTCTCTGGGGGCATGGCTACACCTTC.

In this sample, this clone turned up a few times. The gene calls are TRBV19 and TRBJ1-2; D call uncertain. Trimming pared 2 bases from V and 2 bases from J, leaving 24 bases between. This CDR3 is built from 19 residues. CDR1 is LNHDA and CDR2 is SQIVND in the germline V gene (reference sequence). The CDR3 sequence: CASSIFSGSPGESNYGYTF. In DNA form, the CDR3 reads TGTGCCAGTAGTATATTTAGCGGTTCTCCCGGAGAATCAAACTATGGCTACACCTTC. The full variable domain, with the rest looked up from reference TRBV19 and TRBJ1-2, is DGGITQSPKYLFRKEGQNVTLSCEQNLNHDAMYWYRQDPGQGLRLIYYSQIVNDFQKGDIAEGYSVSREKKESFPLTVTSAQKNPTAFYLCASSIFSGSPGESNYGYTFGSGTRLTVV.

V and J are TRBV5-1 and TRBJ1-2; TRBD1 matches 7 bases. Germline V gene data show CDR1 as SGHRS and CDR2 as YFSETQ. This CDR3 comprises 14 residues. The V and J ends lost 2 bases and 5 bases, in that order; junction bases with no gene match: 6. DNA for the CDR3: TGCGCCAGCAGCTTCGGGGACAGACCTTATGGCTACACCTTC. It yields the protein CASSFGDRPYGYTF.

The J gene is TRBJ1-1, the V gene TRBV29-1; D perhaps matches TRBD1 (5 bases). The germline CDR1 and CDR2 sequences are SQVTM and ANQGSEA. The CDR3 runs to 14 residues. V was clipped by 2 bases and J by 4 bases, with 14 bases between them. The CDR3 bases are TGCAGCGTTGAATTGGGGCCAGCCGGCACTGAAGCTTTCTTT. Encoded protein: CSVELGPAGTEAFF.

V gene TRBV7-2 combines with J gene TRBJ1-5; 9 bases line up with TRBD1. With 5 bases clipped from V and 1 base from J, the junction kept 9 bases outside the gene matches. Germline loops: CDR1 SGHTA, CDR2 FQGNSA. This CDR3 has 17 residues. DNA of the CDR3: TGTGCCAGCAGCCGTATACCGGGACAGGGAAGCAATCAGCCCCAGCATTTT. Translation: CASSRIPGQGSNQPQHF.

V and J are TRBV9 and TRBJ2-3, with D possibly matching TRBD2 (6 bases). CDR1 SGDLS and CDR2 YYNGEE come from the germline V gene. V was trimmed by 0 bases and J by 3 bases, leaving 17 bases between them. This CDR3 is built from 17 residues. CDR3 in DNA: TGTGCCAGCAGCGTAGCGGGAGTGGGGATGGGAACAGATACGCAGTATTTT. It codes for CASSVAGVGMGTDTQYF.

The chain links TRBV3-1 (or the pseudogene TRBV3-2) to TRBJ2-7; 9 bases fit TRBD1. Germline CDR1 reads LGHDT; CDR2 reads YNNKEL (reference sequence). V was pared by 6 bases and J by 7 bases, with 13 bases of the junction left unmatched. The CDR3 has 15 amino acids. As DNA, the CDR3 is TGTGCCAGCAGTCACCGGGACAGGGCCCTTCGGGAGCAGTACTTC. Its translation is CASSHRDRALREQYF.

This rearrangement joins TRBV7-9 to TRBJ1-2; D not resolved. V was trimmed by 3 bases and J by 8 bases, leaving 16 bases between them. Germline-derived CDR1 and CDR2 are SEHNR and FQNEAQ (reference sequence). The CDR3 length is 14 residues. Written as DNA, the CDR3 is TGTGCCAGCAGCTTCTCCGACGGGTTTTTAGGCTACACCTTC. This translates into CASSFSDGFLGYTF.

The chain has TRBV28 and TRBJ2-4; 7 bases match TRBD1. V shed 5 bases and J 8 bases; nucleotides not matched to a gene: 6. This CDR3 contains 13 residues. Germline CDR1 and CDR2: MDHEN and SYDVKM. In DNA form, the CDR3 reads TGTGCCAGCAGTGGGGGCAGGGGGTACATTCAGTACTTC. Translated, it gives CASSGGRGYIQYF. The variable domain in full, with the rest retrieved from reference TRBV28 and TRBJ2-4, is DVKVTQSSRYLVKRTGEKVFLECVQDMDHENMFWYRQDPGLGLRLIYFSYDVKMKEKGDIPEGYSVSREKKERFSLILESASTNQTSMYLCASSGGRGYIQYFGAGTRLSVL.

The rearrangement joins TRBV10-2 to TRBJ2-5, with a weak D call TRBD2 (5 bases). Trimming stripped 3 bases from V and 1 base from J, with 15 bases between. The CDR3 length is 16 residues. Looked up from germline, CDR1 is WSHSY and CDR2 is SAAADI. In DNA form, the CDR3 reads TGCGCCAGCAGTGACAGGTCGAGCGGTTCCCAAGAGACCCAGTACTTC. Translation: CASSDRSSGSQETQYF.

Only one count was recorded for this clone. The chain employs TRBV11-2 and TRBJ1-2; the D is unclear. Deletions cut 1 base from V and 8 bases from J, with 11 bases between. The CDR3 runs 13 residues. Germline V gene data show CDR1 as SGHAT and CDR2 as FQNNGV. CDR3 sequence (DNA): TGTGCCAGCAGCTTAGGCGTCGAGCGGGGCTACACCTTC. Encoded protein: CASSLGVERGYTF.

In DNA form, the CDR3 reads TGTGCCAGCAGTCCGGGGACAGGGCTGGCAGATACGCAGTATTTT. Its protein is CASSPGTGLADTQYF. The V call is TRBV6-6, the J call TRBJ2-3, with 9 bases identical to TRBD1. The germline CDR1 and CDR2 sequences are MNHNY and SVGAGI (reference sequence). The CDR3 is made up of 15 amino acids. Trimming took 5 bases from V and 4 from J; bases not matched to a gene: 7.

The chain combines TRBV29-1 with TRBJ1-2; TRBD1 agrees at 8 bases. V shed 0 bases, J shed 1 base, and the junction held 10 bases outside the gene matches. Germline V gene sequence: CDR1 SQVTM, CDR2 ANQGSEA. The CDR3 loop spans 17 amino acids. The CDR3: CSVEELGTGSFNYGYTF. The CDR3 DNA follows: TGCAGCGTTGAAGAGCTCGGGACAGGTTCATTTAACTATGGCTACACCTTC.

This clone was seen a few times. CDR3 in amino acids: CASSDTYEQYF. CDR3 sequence (DNA): TGTGCCAGTAGTGATACTTACGAGCAGTACTTC. The chain has TRBV19 and TRBJ2-7; D not certain. Germline V CDR1 and CDR2: LNHDA, SQIVND (reference sequence). The CDR3 consists of 11 residues. V gave up 5 bases and J gave up 4 bases, with 6 bases separating them.

The genes are TRBV5-1 and TRBJ1-4; D is unclear. There are 15 residues in the CDR3. V was pared by 2 bases and J by 3 bases, with 11 bases between. Germline V lookup: CDR1 SGHRS, CDR2 YFSETQ. CDR3 nucleotide sequence: TGCGCCAGCAGCTTTCTCGGGGTCTCTAATGAAAAACTGTTTTTT. It is translated as CASSFLGVSNEKLFF.

The chain couples TRBV5-3 to TRBJ2-1; possible D gene TRBD2, 6 bases. TRBV5-3 is identified as an open reading frame with a role that is uncertain. This CDR3 contains 15 residues. V lost 3 bases and J lost 0, with 10 bases in between. Here the CDR3 reads CARSWRGSSYNEQFF. CDR3 coding DNA: TGTGCCAGAAGCTGGCGGGGAAGCTCCTACAATGAGCAGTTCTTC.

The chain employs TRBV18 and TRBJ2-1; weak D call: TRBD2 (5 bases). The CDR3 has 11 residues. Germline CDR1 and CDR2: KGHSH and LQKENI. Trimming left V 3 bases short and J 10 bases short, with 7 bases between. The CDR3 protein is CASSPTGEQFF. The CDR3 DNA reads as TGTGCCAGCTCACCGACGGGGGAGCAGTTCTTC. Full variable domain (outside the CDR3, taken from reference TRBV18 and TRBJ2-1): NAGVMQNPRHLVRRRGQEARLRCSPMKGHSHVYWYRQLPEEGLKFMVYLQKENIIDESGMPKERFSAEFPKEGPSILRIQQVVRGDSAAYFCASSPTGEQFFGPGTRLTVL.